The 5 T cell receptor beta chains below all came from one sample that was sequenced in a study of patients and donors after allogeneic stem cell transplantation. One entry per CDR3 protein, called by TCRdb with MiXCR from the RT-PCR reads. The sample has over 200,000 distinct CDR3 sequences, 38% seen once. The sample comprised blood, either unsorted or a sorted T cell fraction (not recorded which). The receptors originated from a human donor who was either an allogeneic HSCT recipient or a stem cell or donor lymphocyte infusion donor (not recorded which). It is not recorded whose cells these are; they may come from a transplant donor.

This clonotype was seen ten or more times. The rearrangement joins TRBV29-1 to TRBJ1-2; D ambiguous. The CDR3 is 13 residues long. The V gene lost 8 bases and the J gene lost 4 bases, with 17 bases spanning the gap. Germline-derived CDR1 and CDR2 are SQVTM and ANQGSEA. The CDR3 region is CSYLSPLGYGYTF. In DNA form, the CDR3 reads TGCAGCTACCTAAGCCCCCTTGGCTATGGCTACACCTTC.

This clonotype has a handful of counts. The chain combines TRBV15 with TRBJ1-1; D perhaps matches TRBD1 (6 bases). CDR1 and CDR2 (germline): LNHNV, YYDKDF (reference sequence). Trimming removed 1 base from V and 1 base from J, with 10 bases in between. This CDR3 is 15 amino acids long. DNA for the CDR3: TGTGCCACCAGCAGAGGGAGGGACAAGAACACTGAAGCTTTCTTT. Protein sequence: CATSRGRDKNTEAFF.

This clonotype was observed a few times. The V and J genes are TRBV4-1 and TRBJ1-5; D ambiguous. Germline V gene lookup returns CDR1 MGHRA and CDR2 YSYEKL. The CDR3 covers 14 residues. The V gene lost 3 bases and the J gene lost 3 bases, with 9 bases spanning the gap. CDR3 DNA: TGCGCCAGCAGCCAGAAAAATGCCAATCAGCCCCAGCATTTT. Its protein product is CASSQKNANQPQHF.

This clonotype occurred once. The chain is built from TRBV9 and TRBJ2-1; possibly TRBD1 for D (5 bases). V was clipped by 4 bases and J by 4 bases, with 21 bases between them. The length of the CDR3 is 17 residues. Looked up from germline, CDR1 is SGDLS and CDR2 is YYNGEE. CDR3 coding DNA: TGTGCCAGCAGCCCTGGCCCCGGAGCAGGGTGGTACAATGAGCAGTTCTTC. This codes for CASSPGPGAGWYNEQFF.

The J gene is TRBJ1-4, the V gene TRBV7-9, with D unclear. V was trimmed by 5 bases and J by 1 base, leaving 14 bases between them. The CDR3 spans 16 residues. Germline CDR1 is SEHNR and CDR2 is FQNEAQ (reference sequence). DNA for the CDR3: TGTGCCAGCAGCCTCCCCATGGTAGAAACTAATGAAAAACTGTTTTTT. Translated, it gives CASSLPMVETNEKLFF.